Below, 3 T cell receptor beta chains from the same sample are listed, as sequenced in a study of shared clonotypes between healthy human individuals. Here immunoSEQ multiplex PCR was the method, and the copy in TCRdb shows in-frame clones only, minus some. The sample gives about 820,000 clones, 80% to 95% of which show up once; nearly 25% is in the top ten. Terminally differentiated effector memory CD45RA+ cells were excluded from the naive CD8 cells, which were CD45RO-negative and positively selected for CCR7. Sequencing was performed on naive CD8+ T cells sorted from blood. The receptors were sampled from a man aged 30-40 years in good health.

The chain has TRBV7-6 and TRBJ1-5; D gene unclear. V lost 6 bases to trimming and J lost 1 base, with 16 bases between them. This CDR3 is built from 16 residues. The germline gives CDR1 SGHVS, CDR2 FNYEAQ. CDR3: CASSPNFGESNQPQHF. The CDR3 DNA sequence: TGTGCCAGCAGTCCTAACTTCGGGGAGAGCAATCAGCCCCAGCATTTT.

The chain couples TRBV7-9 to TRBJ2-2; unclear D gene. This CDR3 has 12 amino acids. Germline V gene data show CDR1 as SEHNR and CDR2 as FQNEAQ (reference sequence). V lost 6 bases to trimming and J lost 1 base, with 3 bases between them. The CDR3, as DNA: TGTGCCAGCAGGGGGAACACCGGGGAGCTGTTTTTT. Protein: CASRGNTGELFF.

The chain combines TRBV4-3 with TRBJ2-3; 13 nucleotides line up with TRBD2. This CDR3 comprises 15 residues. Germline V gene lookup returns CDR1 LGHNA and CDR2 YSLEER. Trimming took 4 bases from V and 3 from J; bases not matched to a gene: 1. CDR3 DNA sequence: TGCGCCAGCAGCCCGGGACTAGCGGGGACAGATACGCAGTATTTT. Protein product: CASSPGLAGTDTQYF.